Following are 17 T cell receptor beta chains from one sample sequenced in a study of blood T cell repertoires in COVID-19. Libraries were prepared by immunoSEQ multiplex PCR; TCRdb keeps only in-frame clonotypes and omits some of them. The sample records approximately 200,000 clones, 65% to 90% being singletons. Sequencing was performed on peripheral blood. Receptor source: a woman in her forties or fifties with acute or convalescent COVID-19.

V and J are TRBV5-4 and TRBJ1-6, with 9 bases identical to TRBD1. In germline, CDR1 is SGHNT, CDR2 YYREEE (reference sequence). The CDR3 has 14 residues. Trimming at V came to 2 bases and at J to 10 bases, leaving 4 bases not matched to a gene. The CDR3 spells CASSFPDRGSPLHF. CDR3 bases: TGTGCCAGCAGCTTTCCGGACAGGGGCTCACCCCTCCACTTT.

The CDR3 DNA reads as TGCGCCAGCAGCACACCAGACTGGAGCTCCTACAATGAGCAGTTCTTC. It yields the protein CASSTPDWSSYNEQFF. V is TRBV4-1 and J is TRBJ2-1; the D is unclear. Germline assignment: CDR1 MGHRA and CDR2 YSYEKL. The V end lost 5 bases, the J end lost 0 bases, and 14 bases lay between the germline ends. The CDR3 runs 16 residues.

V gene TRBV19 combines with J gene TRBJ1-5; unclear D gene. CDR1 and CDR2 from the germline V gene are LNHDA and SQIVND (reference sequence). Deletions cut 2 bases from V and 4 bases from J, with 15 bases between. This CDR3 comprises 16 residues. CDR3 region: CASSITARSGNQPQHF. The CDR3 DNA follows: TGTGCCAGTAGTATAACAGCACGGTCGGGGAATCAGCCCCAGCATTTT.

V is TRBV11-2 and J is TRBJ2-7, with 10 bases matching TRBD2. Germline V gene data show CDR1 as SGHAT and CDR2 as FQNNGV. With 5 bases clipped from V and 4 bases from J, the junction kept 2 bases outside the gene matches. The CDR3 totals 13 residues. The CDR3 reads CASSRGLAYEQYF. CDR3 nucleotides: TGTGCCAGCAGCCGGGGACTAGCGTACGAGCAGTACTTC.

The J gene is TRBJ1-3, the V gene TRBV9, with a tentative D call TRBD1 (6 bases). Germline V gene sequence: CDR1 SGDLS, CDR2 YYNGEE. Trimming took 4 bases from V and 0 from J, leaving 11 bases between them. CDR3 length: 15 amino acids. The CDR3 nucleotides read TGTGCCAGCAGCCCAACAGGGCTCTCTGGAAACACCATATATTTT. This translates into CASSPTGLSGNTIYF.

The gene calls are TRBV19 and TRBJ1-2; 7 positions agree with TRBD1. Per germline, CDR1 LNHDA and CDR2 SQIVND (reference sequence). Trimming cost V 3 bases and J 4 bases; bases outside gene matches: 14. CDR3 size: 17 residues. CDR3 sequence (DNA): TGTGCCAGTAGTATCCTCCCTGGACAGGCTAGGGGCTATGGCTACACCTTC. Protein: CASSILPGQARGYGYTF.

About this clone itself: A much larger clone differs from this one at a single base, so this may be a read error. The chain joins TRBV6-5 to TRBJ2-3; perhaps TRBD1 as D (5 bases). CDR1 MNHEY and CDR2 SVGAGI come from the germline V gene. V lost 5 bases and J 1 base, leaving 7 bases between the germline ends. This CDR3 contains 13 residues. CDR3 amino acids: CASSRRGTDTQYF. Written as DNA, the CDR3 is TGTGCCAGCAGTCGCAGGGGCACAGATACGCAGTATTTT.

There are a few counts of this clone. Additional DNA sequences in this sample encode the identical CDR3. This chain joins TRBV28 and TRBJ1-4; 9 positions match TRBD1. Germline V gene lookup returns CDR1 MDHEN and CDR2 SYDVKM. V lost 4 bases to trimming and J lost 3 bases; unmatched junction nucleotides: 3. The CDR3 is 15 amino acids. The CDR3 loop reads CASSSGTGPNEKLFF. As DNA, the CDR3 is TGTGCCAGCAGTTCCGGGACAGGGCCTAATGAAAAACTGTTTTTT.

CDR3 coding DNA: TGTGCCAGCAGTTCGGGGGTTAGCTATGGCTACACCTTC. Translated: CASSSGVSYGYTF. The chain joins TRBV27 to TRBJ1-2; D is perhaps TRBD1 (5 bases). Germline V gene data show CDR1 as MNHEY and CDR2 as SMNVEV (reference sequence). This CDR3 contains 13 residues. Deletions cut 4 bases from V and 4 bases from J, with 10 bases between.

Only one count was recorded for this clone. The CDR3 spells CASSPSVSTRTSGLYF. DNA for the CDR3: TGTGCCAGCAGCCCGAGTGTCTCGACCCGGACTAGCGGCCTATACTTC. The rearrangement uses TRBV7-2 and TRBJ2-7; 10 bases line up with TRBD2. Germline CDR1 reads SGHTA; CDR2 reads FQGNSA. The J segment lost 13 bases and the V segment lost 5 bases, leaving 20 bases of the junction unmatched. This CDR3 spans 16 amino acids.

The chain links TRBV2 to TRBJ1-1, with TRBD1 identical over 8 bases. Germline CDR1 is SNHLY and CDR2 is FYNNEI. The CDR3 spans 15 residues. Trimming cost V 7 bases and J 6 bases; bases outside gene matches: 13. This CDR3 is CASTELQGARAEAFF. The CDR3 nucleotides read TGTGCCAGCACCGAGCTTCAGGGGGCACGCGCTGAAGCTTTCTTT.

This clone has a handful of counts. V gene TRBV7-8 combines with J gene TRBJ1-6; 11 nucleotides match TRBD1. Looked up from germline, CDR1 is SGHVS and CDR2 is FQNEAQ. J was trimmed by 10 bases and V by 3 bases; bases with no gene match: 5. This CDR3 has 15 amino acids. The CDR3 coding sequence is TGTGCCAGCAGCTTGAGGGGACAGGGGGACTCACCCCTCCACTTT. Its translation is CASSLRGQGDSPLHF.

This chain links TRBV7-9 with TRBJ2-7; D perhaps matches TRBD2 (5 bases). The CDR3 spans 14 residues. Trimming removed 3 bases at V and 2 bases at J, with 11 bases between. In germline, CDR1 is SEHNR, CDR2 FQNEAQ (reference sequence). The CDR3 sequence is CASSLVEGTYEQYF. DNA for the CDR3: TGTGCCAGCAGCTTGGTCGAGGGTACCTACGAGCAGTACTTC.

V usage is TRBV5-1 and J usage is TRBJ2-5; D gene ambiguous. Per the germline V gene, CDR1 is SGHRS and CDR2 is YFSETQ. The CDR3 is made up of 14 amino acids. Trimming pared 4 bases from V and 3 bases from J, leaving 13 bases between. CDR3 sequence reads: CASSGSSGEETQYF. The CDR3 DNA follows: TGCGCCAGCAGCGGTAGCTCTGGTGAAGAGACCCAGTACTTC.

The chain links TRBV20-1 to TRBJ2-1, with TRBD2 matching 9 bases. The CDR3 is made up of 16 amino acids. Germline loops: CDR1 DFQATT, CDR2 SNEGSKA (reference sequence). V lost 3 bases, J lost 2 bases, and 8 bases stayed unmatched. CDR3 sequence reads: CSASSPTSGTYNEQFF. The CDR3 DNA reads TGCAGTGCTAGTTCTCCGACTAGCGGTACCTACAATGAGCAGTTCTTC.

The J gene is TRBJ2-3, the V gene TRBV28, with 9 bases lining up with TRBD2. CDR1 MDHEN and CDR2 SYDVKM come from the germline V gene. V lost 7 bases and J lost 6; bases outside the gene matches: 5. The CDR3 totals 13 residues. CDR3 sequence reads: CASTPAGGDTQYF. The CDR3 DNA reads as TGTGCCAGCACCCCTGCGGGGGGGGATACGCAGTATTTT. Looking up the rest from reference TRBV28 and TRBJ2-3 gives the full variable domain: DVKVTQSSRYLVKRTGEKVFLECVQDMDHENMFWYRQDPGLGLRLIYFSYDVKMKEKGDIPEGYSVSREKKERFSLILESASTNQTSMYLCASTPAGGDTQYFGPGTRLTVL.

The chain uses TRBV7-2 and TRBJ1-4; possible D gene TRBD1, 5 bases. The CDR3 has 15 amino acids. Trimming cost V 7 bases and J 3 bases, with 15 bases left between them. The germline V gene has CDR1 SGHTA and CDR2 FQGNSA. The CDR3 DNA sequence: TGTGCCAGCAATAAACGGGGGAGGGCTAATGAAAAACTGTTTTTT. Amino acid sequence: CASNKRGRANEKLFF.